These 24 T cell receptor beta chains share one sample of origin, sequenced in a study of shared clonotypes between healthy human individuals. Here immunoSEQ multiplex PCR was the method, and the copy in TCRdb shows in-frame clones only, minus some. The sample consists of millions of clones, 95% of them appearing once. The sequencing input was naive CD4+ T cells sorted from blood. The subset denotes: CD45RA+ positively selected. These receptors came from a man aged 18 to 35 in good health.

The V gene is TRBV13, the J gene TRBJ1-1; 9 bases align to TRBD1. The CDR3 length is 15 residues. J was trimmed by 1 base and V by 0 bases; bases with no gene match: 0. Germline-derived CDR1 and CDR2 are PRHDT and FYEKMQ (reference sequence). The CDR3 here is CASSLGDRGNTEAFF. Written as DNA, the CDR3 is TGTGCCAGCAGCTTAGGGGACAGGGGGAACACTGAAGCTTTCTTT.

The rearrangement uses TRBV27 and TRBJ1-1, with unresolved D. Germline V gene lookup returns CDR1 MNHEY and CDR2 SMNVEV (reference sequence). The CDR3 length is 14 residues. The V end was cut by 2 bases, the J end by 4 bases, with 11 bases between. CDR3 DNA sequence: TGTGCCAGCAGTTTAGCAGGTAGATTCACTGAAGCTTTCTTT. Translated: CASSLAGRFTEAFF.

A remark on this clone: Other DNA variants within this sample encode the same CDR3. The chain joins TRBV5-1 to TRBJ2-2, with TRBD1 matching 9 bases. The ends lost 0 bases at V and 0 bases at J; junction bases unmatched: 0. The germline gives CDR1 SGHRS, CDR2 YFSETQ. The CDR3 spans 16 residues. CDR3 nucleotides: TGCGCCAGCAGCTTGGGACAGGGGGCGAACACCGGGGAGCTGTTTTTT. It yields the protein CASSLGQGANTGELFF.

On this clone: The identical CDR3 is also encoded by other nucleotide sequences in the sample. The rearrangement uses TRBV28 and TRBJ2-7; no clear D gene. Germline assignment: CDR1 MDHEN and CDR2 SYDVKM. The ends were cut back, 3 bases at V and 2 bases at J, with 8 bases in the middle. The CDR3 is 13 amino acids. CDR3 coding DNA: TGTGCCAGCAGTTTGGGCACCACCTACGAGCAGTACTTC. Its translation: CASSLGTTYEQYF.

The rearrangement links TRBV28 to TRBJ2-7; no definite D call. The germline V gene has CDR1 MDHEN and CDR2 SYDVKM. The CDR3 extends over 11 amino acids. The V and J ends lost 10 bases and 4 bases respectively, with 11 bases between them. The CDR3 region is CATHNSYEQYF. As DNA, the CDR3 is TGTGCCACCCACAACAGTTACGAGCAGTACTTC.

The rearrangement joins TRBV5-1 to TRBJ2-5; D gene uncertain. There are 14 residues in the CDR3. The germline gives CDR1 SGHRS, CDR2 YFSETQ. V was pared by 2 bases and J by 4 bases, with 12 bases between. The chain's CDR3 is CASSFQNPTETQYF. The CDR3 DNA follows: TGCGCCAGCAGCTTCCAGAACCCGACAGAGACCCAGTACTTC.

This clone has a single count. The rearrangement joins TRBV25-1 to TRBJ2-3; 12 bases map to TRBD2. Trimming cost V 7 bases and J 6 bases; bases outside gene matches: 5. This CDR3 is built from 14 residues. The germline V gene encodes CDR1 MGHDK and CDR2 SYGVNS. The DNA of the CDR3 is TGTGCCAGCATGACTAGCGGGGGACTTGATACGCAGTATTTT. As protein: CASMTSGGLDTQYF.

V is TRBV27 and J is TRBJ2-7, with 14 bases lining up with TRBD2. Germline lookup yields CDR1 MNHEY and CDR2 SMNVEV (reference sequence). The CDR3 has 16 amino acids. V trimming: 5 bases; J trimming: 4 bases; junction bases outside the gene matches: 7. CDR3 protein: CASSPGTSGGRYEQYF. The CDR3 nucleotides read TGTGCCAGCAGTCCGGGGACTAGCGGGGGAAGGTACGAGCAGTACTTC.

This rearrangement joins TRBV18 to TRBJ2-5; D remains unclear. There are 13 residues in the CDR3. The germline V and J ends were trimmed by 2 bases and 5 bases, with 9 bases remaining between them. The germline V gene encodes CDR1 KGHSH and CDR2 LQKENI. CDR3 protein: CASSPGDMETQYF. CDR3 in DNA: TGTGCCAGCTCACCAGGGGATATGGAGACCCAGTACTTC.

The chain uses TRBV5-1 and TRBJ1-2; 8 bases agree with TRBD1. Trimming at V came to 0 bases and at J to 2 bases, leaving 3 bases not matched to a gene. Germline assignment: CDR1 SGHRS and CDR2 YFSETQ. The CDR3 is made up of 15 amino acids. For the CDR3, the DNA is TGCGCCAGCAGCTTGGGCGACAGGGGAAACTATGGCTACACCTTC. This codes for CASSLGDRGNYGYTF.

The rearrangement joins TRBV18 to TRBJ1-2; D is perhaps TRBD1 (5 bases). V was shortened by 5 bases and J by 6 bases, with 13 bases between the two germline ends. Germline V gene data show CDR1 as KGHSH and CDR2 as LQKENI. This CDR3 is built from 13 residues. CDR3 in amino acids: CASSTGTEDGYTF. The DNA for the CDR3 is TGTGCCAGCTCAACCGGGACGGAAGATGGCTACACCTTC.

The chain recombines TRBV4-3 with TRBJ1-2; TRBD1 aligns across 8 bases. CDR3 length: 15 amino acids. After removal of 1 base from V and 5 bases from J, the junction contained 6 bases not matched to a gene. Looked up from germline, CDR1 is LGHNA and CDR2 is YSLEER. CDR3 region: CASSQGTGYRYGYTF. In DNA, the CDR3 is TGCGCCAGCAGCCAAGGGACAGGGTATAGGTATGGCTACACCTTC.

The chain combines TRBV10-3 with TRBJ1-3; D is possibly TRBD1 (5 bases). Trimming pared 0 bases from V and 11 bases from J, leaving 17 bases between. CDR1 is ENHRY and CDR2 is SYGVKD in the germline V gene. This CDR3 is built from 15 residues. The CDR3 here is CAISESNRDLWAIYF. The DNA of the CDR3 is TGTGCCATCAGTGAGTCGAATAGGGACCTTTGGGCCATATATTTT.

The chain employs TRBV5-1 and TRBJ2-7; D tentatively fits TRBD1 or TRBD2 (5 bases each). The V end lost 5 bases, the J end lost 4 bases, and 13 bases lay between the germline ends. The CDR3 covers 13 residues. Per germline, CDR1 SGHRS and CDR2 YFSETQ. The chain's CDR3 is CASRSGTAYEQYF. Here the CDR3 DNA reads TGCGCCAGCAGATCGGGGACCGCTTACGAGCAGTACTTC.

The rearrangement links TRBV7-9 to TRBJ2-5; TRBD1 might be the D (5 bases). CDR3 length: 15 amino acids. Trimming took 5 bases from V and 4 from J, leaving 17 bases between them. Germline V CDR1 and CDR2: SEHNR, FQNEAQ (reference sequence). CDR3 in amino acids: CASSDMDNGLETQYF. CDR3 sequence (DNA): TGTGCCAGCAGCGACATGGACAATGGTTTAGAGACCCAGTACTTC. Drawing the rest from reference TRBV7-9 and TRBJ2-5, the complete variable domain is DTGVSQNPRHKITKRGQNVTFRCDPISEHNRLYWYRQTLGQGPEFLTYFQNEAQLEKSRLLSDRFSAERPKGSFSTLEIQRTEQGDSAMYLCASSDMDNGLETQYFGPGTRLLVL.

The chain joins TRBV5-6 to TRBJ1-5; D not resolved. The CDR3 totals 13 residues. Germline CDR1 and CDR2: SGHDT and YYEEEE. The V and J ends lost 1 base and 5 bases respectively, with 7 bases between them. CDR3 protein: CASSLFRDQPQHF. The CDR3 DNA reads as TGTGCCAGCAGCTTGTTTAGGGATCAGCCCCAGCATTTT.

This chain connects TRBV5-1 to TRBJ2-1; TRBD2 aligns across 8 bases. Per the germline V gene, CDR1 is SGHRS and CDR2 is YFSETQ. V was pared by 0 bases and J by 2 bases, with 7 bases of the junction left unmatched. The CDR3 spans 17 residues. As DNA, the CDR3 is TGCGCCAGCAGCTTGGCCTCGACGGGAGGGCCCTACAATGAGCAGTTCTTC. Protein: CASSLASTGGPYNEQFF.

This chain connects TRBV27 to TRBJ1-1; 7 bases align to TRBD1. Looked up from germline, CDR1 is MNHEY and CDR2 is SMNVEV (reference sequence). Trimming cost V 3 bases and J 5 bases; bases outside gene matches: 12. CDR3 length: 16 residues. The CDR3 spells CASSLTGSRGWTEAFF. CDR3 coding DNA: TGTGCCAGCAGTTTGACAGGGAGCCGTGGATGGACTGAAGCTTTCTTT.

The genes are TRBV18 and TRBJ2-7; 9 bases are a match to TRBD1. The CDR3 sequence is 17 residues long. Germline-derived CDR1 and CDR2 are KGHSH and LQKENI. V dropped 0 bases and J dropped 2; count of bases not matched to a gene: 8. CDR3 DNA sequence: TGTGCCAGCTCACCACCGGAATCGGGACAGGGTGCCTACGAGCAGTACTTC. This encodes CASSPPESGQGAYEQYF.

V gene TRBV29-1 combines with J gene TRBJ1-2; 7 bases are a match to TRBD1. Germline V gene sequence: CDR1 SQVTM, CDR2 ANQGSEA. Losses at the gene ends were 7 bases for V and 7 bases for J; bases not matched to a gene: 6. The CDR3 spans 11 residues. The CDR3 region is CSEGTVPGYTF. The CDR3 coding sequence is TGCAGCGAGGGGACAGTTCCTGGCTACACCTTC.

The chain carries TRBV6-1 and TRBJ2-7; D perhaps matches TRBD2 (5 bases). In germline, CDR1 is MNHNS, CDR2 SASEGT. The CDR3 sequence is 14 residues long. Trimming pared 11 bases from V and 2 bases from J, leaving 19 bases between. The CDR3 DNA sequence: TGTGCCGTTTGTAGGACTCCCGGGCCCTACGAGCAGTACTTC. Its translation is CAVCRTPGPYEQYF.

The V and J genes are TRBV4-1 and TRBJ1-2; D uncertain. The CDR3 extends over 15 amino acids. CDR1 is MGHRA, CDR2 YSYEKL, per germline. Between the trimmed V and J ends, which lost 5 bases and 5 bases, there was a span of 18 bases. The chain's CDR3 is CASSAGVSDGYGYTF. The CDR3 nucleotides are TGCGCCAGCAGCGCCGGGGTGAGCGACGGTTATGGCTACACCTTC.

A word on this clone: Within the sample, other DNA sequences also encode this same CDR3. DNA of the CDR3: TGCGCCAGCAGCCAGGAGGGTAACAATTCACCCCTCCACTTT. The encoded protein is CASSQEGNNSPLHF. The chain employs TRBV4-3 and TRBJ1-6; D gene unclear. This CDR3 is built from 14 residues. The ends were cut back, 3 bases at V and 7 bases at J, with 10 bases in the middle. Germline values: CDR1 LGHNA, CDR2 YSLEER.

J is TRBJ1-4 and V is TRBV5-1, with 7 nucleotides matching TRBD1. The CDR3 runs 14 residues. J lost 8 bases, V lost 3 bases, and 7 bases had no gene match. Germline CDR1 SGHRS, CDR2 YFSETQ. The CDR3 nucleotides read TGCGCCAGCAGCTCGTCAGGGGGGACCGAAAAACTGTTTTTT. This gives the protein CASSSSGGTEKLFF.